This TCR beta chain originates from a study of CXCR3-negative and CXCR3-positive naive CD8 T cells. The naive CD8+ gate required CD45RO-CCR7+CD27+CD95- phenotype. Study-level results: Similar TRBV-TRBJ gene usage was seen in naive CXCR3-negative and CXCR3-positive cells, but not in memory cells. Hydrophobicity was higher for TRB CDR3s found in CXCR3-positive naive cells than in CXCR3-negative naive cells. TRB CDR3 properties indicated TCR strength, while surface CD5 was similar across naive subsets. Most assays used freshly isolated PBMCs, as cryopreservation partially reduced CXCR3.

This CDR3 comprises 14 residues. UMI labels and 5' RACE were used to prepare the TRB cDNA libraries. TCRdb reanalyzed the 5' RACE reads, giving one entry per CDR3 protein sequence and no DNA. Its table records about 150,000 distinct CDR3 sequences. To note about this clonotype: Its antigen is unidentified.

Sequencing was performed on naive CXCR3+ CD8+ T cells from blood. Subset specified: CD45RO-CCR7+CD27+CD95- naive CD8+ T cells expressing CXCR3 (TNR3+). This receptor was identified in a human donor in good health. Some clones in this sample may be carry-over from other donors' samples. This chain links TRBV12-3 or TRBV12-4 with TRBJ2-5; absent DNA, TCRdb's TRBD1 call cannot be checked. CDR3 residues: CASSFSDRFETQYF.